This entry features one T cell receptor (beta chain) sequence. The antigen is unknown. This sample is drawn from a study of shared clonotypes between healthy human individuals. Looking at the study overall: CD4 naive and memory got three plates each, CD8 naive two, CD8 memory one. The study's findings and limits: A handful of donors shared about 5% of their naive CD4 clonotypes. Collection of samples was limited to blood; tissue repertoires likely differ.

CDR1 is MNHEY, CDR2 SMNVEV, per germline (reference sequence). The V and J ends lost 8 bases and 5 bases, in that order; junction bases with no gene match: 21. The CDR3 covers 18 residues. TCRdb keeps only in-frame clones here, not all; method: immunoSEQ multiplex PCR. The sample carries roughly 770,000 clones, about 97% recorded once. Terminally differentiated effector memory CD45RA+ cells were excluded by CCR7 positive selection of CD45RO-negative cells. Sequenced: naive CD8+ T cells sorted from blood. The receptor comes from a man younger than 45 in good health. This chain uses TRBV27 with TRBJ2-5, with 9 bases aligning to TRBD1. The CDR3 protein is CASRTGGDTNRGRETQYF. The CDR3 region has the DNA TGTGCCAGCCGAACCGGCGGGGATACAAACAGGGGGCGTGAGACCCAGTACTTC.